The 4 T cell receptor beta chains presented below share a single source sample, sequenced in a study of T cell responses to AZD1222 COVID-19 vaccine. TCRdb's copy holds only in-frame clones and misses some; the assay was immunoSEQ multiplex PCR. The sample carries under 90,000 clones, under 90% recorded once. Sequences were derived from peripheral blood, sampled 28 days after the second AZD1222 dose. These receptors all come from an adult who received the AZD1222 COVID-19 vaccine.

The chain uses TRBV6-5 and TRBJ2-1; TRBD2 matches at 9 bases. Trimming at V came to 7 bases and at J to 1 base, leaving 5 bases not matched to a gene. This CDR3 has 15 amino acids. CDR1 and CDR2 from the germline V gene are MNHEY and SVGAGI. CDR3 sequence (DNA): TGTGCCAGCACCAAAAGCGGGAGGTCCTACAATGAGCAGTTCTTC. This gives the protein CASTKSGRSYNEQFF.

The chain carries TRBV2 and TRBJ2-3; D gene uncertain. CDR1 and CDR2 from the germline V gene are SNHLY and FYNNEI. V was shortened by 3 bases and J by 2 bases, with 6 bases between the two germline ends. This CDR3 is built from 13 residues. The CDR3 DNA sequence: TGTGCCAGCAGTGAGCCTCTCACAGATACGCAGTATTTT. This codes for CASSEPLTDTQYF. Drawing the rest from reference TRBV2 and TRBJ2-3, the complete variable domain is EPEVTQTPSHQVTQMGQEVILRCVPISNHLYFYWYRQILGQKVEFLVSFYNNEISEKSEIFDDQFSVERPDGSNFTLKIRSTKLEDSAMYFCASSEPLTDTQYFGPGTRLTVL.

This clone was detected only a few times. J is TRBJ2-1 and V is TRBV7-2, with 11 nucleotides matching TRBD2. From germline, CDR1 is SGHTA and CDR2 FQGNSA. The CDR3 extends over 15 amino acids. Trimming at V came to 3 bases and at J to 3 bases, leaving 1 base not matched to a gene. The CDR3 protein is CASSFGLAGYNEQFF. CDR3 in DNA: TGTGCCAGCAGCTTCGGACTAGCGGGCTACAATGAGCAGTTCTTC.

The chain combines TRBV4-1 with TRBJ1-2, with D tentatively TRBD1 (6 bases). The CDR3 totals 18 residues. Germline V gene lookup returns CDR1 MGHRA and CDR2 YSYEKL. V was cut by 0 bases and J by 0 bases, with 17 bases left in between. The CDR3 reads CASSQDSVRGVSNYGYTF. Written as DNA, the CDR3 is TGCGCCAGCAGCCAAGATAGTGTCAGGGGCGTCTCTAACTATGGCTACACCTTC.